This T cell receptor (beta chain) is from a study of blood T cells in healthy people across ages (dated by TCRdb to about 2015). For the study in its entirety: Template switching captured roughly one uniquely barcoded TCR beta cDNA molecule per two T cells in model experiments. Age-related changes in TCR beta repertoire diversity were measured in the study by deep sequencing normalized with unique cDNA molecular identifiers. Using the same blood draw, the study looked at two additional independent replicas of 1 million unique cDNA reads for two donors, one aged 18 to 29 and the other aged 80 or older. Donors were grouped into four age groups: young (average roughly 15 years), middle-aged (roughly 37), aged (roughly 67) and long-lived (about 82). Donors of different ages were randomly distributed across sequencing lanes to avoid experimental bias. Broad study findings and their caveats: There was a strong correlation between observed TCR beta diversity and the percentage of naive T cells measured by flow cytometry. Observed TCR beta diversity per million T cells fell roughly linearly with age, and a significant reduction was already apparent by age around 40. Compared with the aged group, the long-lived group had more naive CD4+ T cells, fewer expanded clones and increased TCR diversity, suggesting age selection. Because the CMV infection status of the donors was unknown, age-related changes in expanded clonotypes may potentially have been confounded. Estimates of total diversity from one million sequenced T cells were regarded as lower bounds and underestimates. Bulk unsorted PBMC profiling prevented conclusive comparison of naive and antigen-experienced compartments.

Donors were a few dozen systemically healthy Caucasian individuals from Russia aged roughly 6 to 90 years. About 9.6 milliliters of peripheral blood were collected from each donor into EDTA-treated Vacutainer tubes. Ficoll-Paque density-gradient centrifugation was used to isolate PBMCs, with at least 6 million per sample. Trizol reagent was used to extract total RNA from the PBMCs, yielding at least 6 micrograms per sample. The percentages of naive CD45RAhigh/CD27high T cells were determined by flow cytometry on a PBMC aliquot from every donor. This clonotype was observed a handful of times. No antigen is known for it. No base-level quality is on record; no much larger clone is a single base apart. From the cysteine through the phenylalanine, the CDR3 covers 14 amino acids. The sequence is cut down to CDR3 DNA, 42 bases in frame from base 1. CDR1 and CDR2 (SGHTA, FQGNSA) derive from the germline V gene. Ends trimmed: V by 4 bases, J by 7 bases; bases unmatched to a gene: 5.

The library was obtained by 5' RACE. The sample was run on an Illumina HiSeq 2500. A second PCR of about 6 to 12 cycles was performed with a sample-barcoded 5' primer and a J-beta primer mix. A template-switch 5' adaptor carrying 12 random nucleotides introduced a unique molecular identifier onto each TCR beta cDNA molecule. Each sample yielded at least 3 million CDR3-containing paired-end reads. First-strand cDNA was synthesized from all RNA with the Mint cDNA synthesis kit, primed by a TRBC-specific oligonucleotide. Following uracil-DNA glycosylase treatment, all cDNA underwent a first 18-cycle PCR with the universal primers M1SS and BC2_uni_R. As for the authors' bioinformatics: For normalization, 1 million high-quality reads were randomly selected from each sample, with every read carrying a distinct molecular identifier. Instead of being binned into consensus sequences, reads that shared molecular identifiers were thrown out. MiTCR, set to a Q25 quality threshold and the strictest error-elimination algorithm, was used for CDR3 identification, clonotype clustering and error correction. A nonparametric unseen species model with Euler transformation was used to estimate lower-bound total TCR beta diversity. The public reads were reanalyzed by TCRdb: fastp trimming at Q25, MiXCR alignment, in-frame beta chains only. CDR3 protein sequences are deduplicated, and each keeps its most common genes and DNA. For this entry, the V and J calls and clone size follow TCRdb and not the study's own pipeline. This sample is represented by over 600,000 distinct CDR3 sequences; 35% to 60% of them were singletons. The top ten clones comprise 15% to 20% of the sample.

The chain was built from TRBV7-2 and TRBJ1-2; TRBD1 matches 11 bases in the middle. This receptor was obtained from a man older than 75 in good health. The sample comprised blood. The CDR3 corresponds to CASSSGTGGLGYTF. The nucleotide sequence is TGTGCCAGCAGCTCCGGGACAGGGGGGCTTGGCTACACCTTC.